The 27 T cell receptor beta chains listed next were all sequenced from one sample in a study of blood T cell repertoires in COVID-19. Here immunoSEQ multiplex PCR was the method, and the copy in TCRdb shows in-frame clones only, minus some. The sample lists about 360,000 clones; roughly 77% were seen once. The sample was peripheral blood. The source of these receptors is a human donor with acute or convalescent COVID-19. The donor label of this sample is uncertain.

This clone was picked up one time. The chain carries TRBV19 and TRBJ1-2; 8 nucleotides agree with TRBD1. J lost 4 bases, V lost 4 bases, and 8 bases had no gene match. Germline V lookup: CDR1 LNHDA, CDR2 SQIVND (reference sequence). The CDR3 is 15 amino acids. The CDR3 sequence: CASSRAGGDSYGYTF. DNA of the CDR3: TGTGCCAGTAGTAGGGCAGGGGGCGACTCCTATGGCTACACCTTC.

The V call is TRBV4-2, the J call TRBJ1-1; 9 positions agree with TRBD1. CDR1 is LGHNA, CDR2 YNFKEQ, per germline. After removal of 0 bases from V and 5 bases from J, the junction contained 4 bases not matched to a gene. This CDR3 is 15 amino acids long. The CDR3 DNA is TGTGCCAGCAGCCAAGAGGGGACAGGGTTGACTGAAGCTTTCTTT. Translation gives CASSQEGTGLTEAFF.

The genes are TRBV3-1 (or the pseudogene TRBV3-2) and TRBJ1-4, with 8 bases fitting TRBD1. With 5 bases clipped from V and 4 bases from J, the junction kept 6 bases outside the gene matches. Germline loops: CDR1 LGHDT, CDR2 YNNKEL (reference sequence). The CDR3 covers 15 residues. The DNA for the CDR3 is TGTGCCAGCAGCTCCGGACAGGGTTTTAATGAAAAACTGTTTTTT. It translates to CASSSGQGFNEKLFF.

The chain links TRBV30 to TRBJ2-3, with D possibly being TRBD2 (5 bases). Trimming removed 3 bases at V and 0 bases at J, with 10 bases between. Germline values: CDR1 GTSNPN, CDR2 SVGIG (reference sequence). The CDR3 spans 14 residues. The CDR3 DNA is TGTGCCTGGAGGCCCCCGGGGAGCACAGATACGCAGTATTTT. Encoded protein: CAWRPPGSTDTQYF.

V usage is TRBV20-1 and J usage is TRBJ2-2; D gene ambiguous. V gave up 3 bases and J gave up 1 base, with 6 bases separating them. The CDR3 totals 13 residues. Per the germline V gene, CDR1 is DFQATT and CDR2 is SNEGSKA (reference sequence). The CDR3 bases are TGCAGTGCTAGTCCCCAGAACACCGGGGAGCTGTTTTTT. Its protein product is CSASPQNTGELFF.

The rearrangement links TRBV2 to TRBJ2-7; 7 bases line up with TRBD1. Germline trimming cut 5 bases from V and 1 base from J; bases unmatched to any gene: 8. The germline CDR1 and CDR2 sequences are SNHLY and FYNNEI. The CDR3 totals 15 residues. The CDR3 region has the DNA TGTGCCAGCAGTACACAGGGGCGAACTTCCTACGAGCAGTACTTC. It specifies CASSTQGRTSYEQYF.

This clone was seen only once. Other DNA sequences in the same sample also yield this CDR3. CDR3 bases: TGTGCCAGCAGCTTCAGGGGCTCTGTCTCTGGAAACACCATATATTTT. This translates into CASSFRGSVSGNTIYF. This rearrangement joins TRBV7-9 to TRBJ1-3, with D possibly TRBD1 on 6 matching bases. Germline values: CDR1 SEHNR, CDR2 FQNEAQ (reference sequence). The CDR3 spans 16 residues. The V and J ends lost 3 bases and 0 bases respectively, with 12 bases between them. The full variable domain, with the rest looked up from reference TRBV7-9 and TRBJ1-3, is DTGVSQNPRHKITKRGQNVTFRCDPISEHNRLYWYRQTLGQGPEFLTYFQNEAQLEKSRLLSDRFSAERPKGSFSTLEIQRTEQGDSAMYLCASSFRGSVSGNTIYFGEGSWLTVV.

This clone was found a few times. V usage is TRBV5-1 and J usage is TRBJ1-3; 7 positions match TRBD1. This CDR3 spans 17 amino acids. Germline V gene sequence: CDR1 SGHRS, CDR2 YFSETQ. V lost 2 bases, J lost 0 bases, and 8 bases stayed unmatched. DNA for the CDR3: TGCGCCAGCAGCTTTTTGCCGACAGGGAACTCTGGAAACACCATATATTTT. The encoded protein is CASSFLPTGNSGNTIYF.

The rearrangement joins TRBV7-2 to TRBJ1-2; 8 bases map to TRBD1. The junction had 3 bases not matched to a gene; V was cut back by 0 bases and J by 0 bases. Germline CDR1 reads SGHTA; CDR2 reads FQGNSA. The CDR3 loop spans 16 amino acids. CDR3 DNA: TGTGCCAGCAGCTTAGCGGGGACAGGAGCTAACTATGGCTACACCTTC. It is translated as CASSLAGTGANYGYTF.

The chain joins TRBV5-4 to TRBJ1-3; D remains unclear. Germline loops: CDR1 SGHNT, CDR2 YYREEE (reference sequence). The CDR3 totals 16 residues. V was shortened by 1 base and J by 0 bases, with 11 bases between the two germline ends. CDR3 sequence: CASSLSAGGSGNTIYF. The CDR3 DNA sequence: TGTGCCAGCAGCTTGTCCGCCGGCGGCTCTGGAAACACCATATATTTT.

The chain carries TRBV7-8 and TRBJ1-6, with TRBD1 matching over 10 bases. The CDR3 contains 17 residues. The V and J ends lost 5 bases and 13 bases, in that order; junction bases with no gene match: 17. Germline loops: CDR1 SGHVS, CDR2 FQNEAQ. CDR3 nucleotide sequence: TGTGCCAGCAGCGCAAGGACCGGGACAGGGGCAATTCACCCCCTCCACTTT. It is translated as CASSARTGTGAIHPLHF.

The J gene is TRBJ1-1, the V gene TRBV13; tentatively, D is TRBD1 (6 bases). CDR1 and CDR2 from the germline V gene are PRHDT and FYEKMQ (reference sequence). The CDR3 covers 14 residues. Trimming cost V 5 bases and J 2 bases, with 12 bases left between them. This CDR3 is CASSRGGVNTEAFF. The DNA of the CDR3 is TGTGCCAGCAGCCGAGGGGGGGTCAACACTGAAGCTTTCTTT.

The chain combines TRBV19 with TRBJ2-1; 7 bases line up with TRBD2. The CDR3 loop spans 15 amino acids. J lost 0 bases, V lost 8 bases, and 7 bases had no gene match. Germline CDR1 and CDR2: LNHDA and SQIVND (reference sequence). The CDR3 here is CASGGRTSSYNEQFF. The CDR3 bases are TGTGCCAGTGGAGGGAGGACTAGCTCCTACAATGAGCAGTTCTTC.

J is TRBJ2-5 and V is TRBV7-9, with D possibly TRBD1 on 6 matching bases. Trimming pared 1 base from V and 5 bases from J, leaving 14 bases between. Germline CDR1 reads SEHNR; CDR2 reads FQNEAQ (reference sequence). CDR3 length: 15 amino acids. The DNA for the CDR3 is TGTGCCAGCAGCTTAGATGGCAGGGGAACGGAGACCCAGTACTTC. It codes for CASSLDGRGTETQYF.

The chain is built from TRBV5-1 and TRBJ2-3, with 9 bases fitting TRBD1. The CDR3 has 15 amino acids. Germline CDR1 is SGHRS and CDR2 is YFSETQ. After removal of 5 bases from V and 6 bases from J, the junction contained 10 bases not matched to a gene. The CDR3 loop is CASRRDRVQVDTQYF. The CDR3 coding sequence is TGCGCCAGCAGACGGGACAGGGTTCAAGTGGATACGCAGTATTTT.

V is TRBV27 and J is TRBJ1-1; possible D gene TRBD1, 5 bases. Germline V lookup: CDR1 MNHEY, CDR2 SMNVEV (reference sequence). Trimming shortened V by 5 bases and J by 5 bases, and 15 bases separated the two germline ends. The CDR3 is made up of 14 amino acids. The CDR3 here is CASSRQRSRTEAFF. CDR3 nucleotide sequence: TGTGCCAGCAGTCGACAGAGATCCCGGACTGAAGCTTTCTTT.

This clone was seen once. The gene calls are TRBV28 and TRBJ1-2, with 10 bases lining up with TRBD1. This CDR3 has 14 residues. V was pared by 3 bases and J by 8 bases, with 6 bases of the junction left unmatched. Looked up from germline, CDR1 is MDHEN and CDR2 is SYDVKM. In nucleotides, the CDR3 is TGTGCCAGCAGTTTGGGACAGGGGCTCCGGGGCTACACCTTC. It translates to CASSLGQGLRGYTF.

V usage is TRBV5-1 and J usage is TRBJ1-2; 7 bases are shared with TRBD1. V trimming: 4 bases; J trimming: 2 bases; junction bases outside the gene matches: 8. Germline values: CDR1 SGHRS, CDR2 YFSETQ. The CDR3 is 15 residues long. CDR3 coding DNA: TGCGCCAGCAGCCCAACTACAGGGGCCAACTATGGCTACACCTTC. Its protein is CASSPTTGANYGYTF.

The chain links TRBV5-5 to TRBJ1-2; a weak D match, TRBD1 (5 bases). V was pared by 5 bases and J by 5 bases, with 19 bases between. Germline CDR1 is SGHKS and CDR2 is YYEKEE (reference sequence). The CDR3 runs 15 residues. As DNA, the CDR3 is TGTGCCAGCAGATTGACCCTCGCACCAGGGTATGGCTACACCTTC. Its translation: CASRLTLAPGYGYTF.

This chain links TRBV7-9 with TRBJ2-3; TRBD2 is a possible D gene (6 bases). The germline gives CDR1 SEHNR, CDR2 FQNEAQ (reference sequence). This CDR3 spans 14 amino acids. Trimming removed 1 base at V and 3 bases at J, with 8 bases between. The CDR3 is CASSLGGRTDTQYF. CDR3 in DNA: TGTGCCAGCAGCTTAGGGGGGAGGACAGATACGCAGTATTTT. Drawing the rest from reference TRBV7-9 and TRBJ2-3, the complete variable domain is DTGVSQNPRHKITKRGQNVTFRCDPISEHNRLYWYRQTLGQGPEFLTYFQNEAQLEKSRLLSDRFSAERPKGSFSTLEIQRTEQGDSAMYLCASSLGGRTDTQYFGPGTRLTVL.

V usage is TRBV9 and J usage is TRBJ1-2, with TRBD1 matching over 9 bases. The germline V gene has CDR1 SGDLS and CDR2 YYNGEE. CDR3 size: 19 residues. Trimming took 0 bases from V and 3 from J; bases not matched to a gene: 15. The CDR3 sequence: CASSVVRLGTTGGDYGYTF. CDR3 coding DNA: TGTGCCAGCAGCGTAGTCAGATTGGGGACTACAGGGGGCGACTATGGCTACACCTTC.

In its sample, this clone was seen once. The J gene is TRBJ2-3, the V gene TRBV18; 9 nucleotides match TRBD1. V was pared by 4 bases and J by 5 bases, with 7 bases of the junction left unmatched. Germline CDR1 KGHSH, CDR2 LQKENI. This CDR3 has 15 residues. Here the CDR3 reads CASSRDRASEDTQYF. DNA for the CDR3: TGTGCCAGCTCACGGGACAGGGCGTCAGAAGATACGCAGTATTTT.

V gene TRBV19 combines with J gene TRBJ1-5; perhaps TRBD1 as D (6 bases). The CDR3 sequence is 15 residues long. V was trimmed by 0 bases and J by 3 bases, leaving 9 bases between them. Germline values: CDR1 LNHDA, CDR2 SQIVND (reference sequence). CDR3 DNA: TGTGCCAGTAGTATAGATCGGGGACACAATCAGCCCCAGCATTTT. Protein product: CASSIDRGHNQPQHF.

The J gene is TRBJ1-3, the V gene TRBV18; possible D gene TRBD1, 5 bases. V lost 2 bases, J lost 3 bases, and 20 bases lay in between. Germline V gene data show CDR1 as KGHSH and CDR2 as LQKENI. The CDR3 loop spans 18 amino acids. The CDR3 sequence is CASSPIVLSGSVGNTIYF. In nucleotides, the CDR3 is TGTGCCAGCTCACCAATTGTGCTGTCAGGGTCGGTTGGAAACACCATATATTTT.

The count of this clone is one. The CDR3: CASSLVSYNSPLHF. DNA for the CDR3: TGTGCCAGCAGCTTAGTGTCGTATAATTCACCCCTCCACTTT. The chain is built from TRBV11-2 and TRBJ1-6; D remains ambiguous. Germline loops: CDR1 SGHAT, CDR2 FQNNGV. The CDR3 totals 14 residues. Trimming left V 1 base short and J 4 bases short, with 5 bases between.

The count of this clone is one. CDR3 amino acids: CASSPRSYRGIETQYF. CDR3 coding DNA: TGTGCCAGCTCACCACGGAGCTACAGGGGTATAGAGACCCAGTACTTC. The V and J genes are TRBV18 and TRBJ2-5; 7 nucleotides line up with TRBD1. The CDR3 extends over 16 amino acids. The junction had 9 bases not matched to a gene; V was cut back by 1 base and J by 4 bases. Per the germline V gene, CDR1 is KGHSH and CDR2 is LQKENI.

CDR3 protein: CASSPGGGGYGYTF. CDR3 nucleotide sequence: TGTGCCAGCTCACCGGGGGGTGGAGGCTATGGCTACACCTTC. V is TRBV18 and J is TRBJ1-2; D may be TRBD1 (5 bases). CDR3 size: 14 residues. V lost 3 bases and J 4 bases, leaving 12 bases between the germline ends. CDR1 and CDR2 from the germline V gene are KGHSH and LQKENI.